This entry features one T cell receptor (beta chain) sequence. Its antigen specificity is not known. No base qualities exist here, and no much larger clone lies one base off it. V and J are truncated by 4 bases and 2 bases respectively, leaving an intervening sequence of 13 bases. The germline V gene specifies SGHRS as CDR1 and YFSETQ as CDR2. Including cysteine and phenylalanine, the CDR3 has 16 amino acids. The sequence is cut down to CDR3 DNA, 48 bases in frame from base 1. Library method: PCR. Instrument on record: Illumina HiSeq 2500. To reduce PCR and sequencing biases, unique molecular identifiers were incorporated into the TCR beta cDNA libraries. Roughly 500,000 cDNA molecules were obtained per 1 to 10 million input T cells, so each molecule approximated one T cell. Patient libraries were prepared and sequenced with the same protocol used for the earlier healthy control dataset. Within a given batch, samples were prepared together, multiplexed and sequenced on the same HiSeq lane. The paper's data handling went like this. MIGEC was used to process the raw barcoded reads, and molecular identifier groups with only a single read were discarded before consensus assembly and CDR3 extraction. Clonotype tables were post-analysed with VDJtools, and diversity was normalized by down-sampling all datasets to the smallest sample size. Repertoire overlap clustering matched CDR3 amino acid but not nucleotide sequences to correct batch-related cross-sample contamination. TCRdb reran the public reads through fastp at Q25 and MiXCR, keeping productive beta chains. Identical CDR3 proteins give one entry, which carries the most common genes and DNA. TCRdb's processing, not the authors', yielded these V and J calls. The sample has some 800,000 distinct CDR3 sequences on record, 46% of them singletons. Roughly 4.9% of the sample rests with the top ten.

This sample is part of a study of post-analysis software for immune sequencing data (dated by TCRdb to the mid-2010s). As for the study more broadly: Relapsing-remitting, secondary progressive and progressive-relapsing multiple sclerosis were recorded as disease courses, and subtype annotation was lacking for some patients. A subset of samples was prepared in parallel using single-end sample barcoding, then pooled and co-amplified after Illumina adapter ligation. The patient repertoires were set against about 10 previously published healthy control repertoires from donors whose ages ranged from roughly 6 to 26 years.

Study-wide conclusions, independent of this receptor: Patients showed significantly higher frequencies than controls for five TRBV segments, among them TRBV5-6, TRBV5-1 and TRBV20-1. Strong co-clustering of samples prepared in the same batch was shown by direct clustering with F measure, prompting a batch-effect correction. Significantly lower normalized Chao1 diversity was found in multiple sclerosis patients than in controls, suggesting substantial peripheral T-cell clonal expansion. The multiple sclerosis patient group was slightly younger than the control group.

To demonstrate the VDJtools post-analysis software, the study profiled TCR beta repertoires from the peripheral blood of approximately twelve young patients with multiple sclerosis. The patients with multiple sclerosis were children and adolescents between roughly 6 and 17 years of age. Source material: blood. The chain couples TRBV5-1 to TRBJ2-6, with a tentative D gene TRBD2 over 6 matching bases. The receptor comes from a girl under 18 with multiple sclerosis. Here is the DNA: TGCGCCAGCAGCCCGGGAGTAATGGCTGGGGCCAACGTCCTGACTTTC. It encodes CASSPGVMAGANVLTF.